The source of this T cell receptor (beta chain) is a study of blood T cell repertoires in COVID-19. Study-wide context: Specimens from acute and convalescent COVID-19 originated in the United States, Italy and Spain.

This CDR3 has 15 amino acids. CDR1 is MDHEN, CDR2 SYDVKM, per germline. J lost 5 bases, V lost 3 bases, and 8 bases had no gene match. In the original processing: Estimated nucleated cell counts came from reference gene primer amplification. TCRdb's copy holds only in-frame clones and misses some; the assay was immunoSEQ multiplex PCR. V and J calls and clone size are as listed in that table; D and trimming were resolved from the DNA. Of a few hundred thousand clones listed, around nine tenths were seen once; the top ten hold about 6%. The chain has TRBV28 and TRBJ2-5; TRBD1 matches at 8 bases. The sequence came from a man aged 55-75 years who had recovered from COVID-19. Sample: peripheral blood. CDR3 nucleotides: TGTGCCAGCAGTTTGACAGACAGGGGTTGGGAGACCCAGTACTTC. Its protein is CASSLTDRGWETQYF.